A single T cell receptor (beta chain) is shown here with its context. The data were taken from a study of radiation and T cells in renal cell carcinoma. CDR3 length equals 12 residues. Measured with immunoSEQ multiplex PCR; TCRdb has only the in-frame clones, and not every one. Of roughly 130,000 clones in the sample, around nine tenths were seen once. Regarding time point: blood 2 weeks post-SBRT. Specified treatment: 15 Gy SBRT to primary tumor, nephrectomy 4 weeks later. The TCR sequence derives from a woman in her seventies with renal cell carcinoma. The J gene is TRBJ2-7, the V gene TRBV21-1; the table's D call, TRBD1, has no DNA check behind it. TRBV21-1 is listed as a pseudogene. This specimen consisted of blood, obtained from a patient whose treatment included radiotherapy and nephrectomy. The CDR3 region is CASSTQTYEQYF. The CDR3, as DNA: TGTGCCAGCAGCACCCAGACCTACGAGCAGTACTTC.